Following are 12 T cell receptor beta chains from one sample sequenced in a study of cytomegalovirus exposure and HLA in healthy donors. The PCR made use of 60 Vbeta and 13 Jbeta primers. TCRdb's copy holds only in-frame clones and misses some; the assay was immunoSEQ multiplex PCR. In all, the sample yields over 200,000 clones. The specimen was PBMCs. These receptor sequences come from a woman younger than 45 in good health and CMV-seropositive.

V is TRBV7-2 and J is TRBJ1-5; D call uncertain. Trimming pared 1 base from V and 0 bases from J, leaving 10 bases between. CDR3 length: 16 residues. From germline, CDR1 is SGHTA and CDR2 FQGNSA. The CDR3 here is CASSLGVGFSNQPQHF. The CDR3 DNA follows: TGTGCCAGCAGCTTAGGGGTCGGGTTTAGCAATCAGCCCCAGCATTTT. The full variable domain, rest sourced from reference TRBV7-2 and TRBJ1-5, is GAGVSQSPSNKVTEKGKDVELRCDPISGHTALYWYRQSLGQGLEFLIYFQGNSAPDKSGLPSDRFSAERTGGSVSTLTIQRTQQEDSAVYLCASSLGVGFSNQPQHFGDGTRLSIL.

The chain is built from TRBV2 and TRBJ1-2; 7 positions agree with TRBD1. The CDR3 is 13 amino acids. Germline V lookup: CDR1 SNHLY, CDR2 FYNNEI. V was clipped by 5 bases and J by 2 bases; unmatched bases: 2. The chain's CDR3 is CASSPGQNYGYTF. DNA for the CDR3: TGTGCCAGCAGTCCGGGACAGAACTATGGCTACACCTTC. Combining the CDR3 with reference TRBV2 and TRBJ1-2 gives the whole variable domain EPEVTQTPSHQVTQMGQEVILRCVPISNHLYFYWYRQILGQKVEFLVSFYNNEISEKSEIFDDQFSVERPDGSNFTLKIRSTKLEDSAMYFCASSPGQNYGYTFGSGTRLTVV.

Comments on this clone: The junction departs from germline at one end; a sequencing error may be responsible. Other nucleotide sequences in the sample specify the same CDR3. CDR3 bases: TGCGCCAGCAGCCTAACAGGGGACGAGCAGTACTTC. This codes for CASSLTGDEQYF. This chain uses TRBV7-9 with TRBJ2-7; 7 bases match TRBD1. This CDR3 has 12 residues. CDR1 and CDR2 from the germline V gene are SEHNR and FQNEAQ (reference sequence). The full variable domain, with the rest looked up from reference TRBV7-9 and TRBJ2-7, is DTGVSQNPRHKITKRGQNVTFRCDPISEHNRLYWYRQTLGQGPEFLTYFQNEAQLEKSRLLSDRFSAERPKGSFSTLEIQRTEQGDSAMYLCASSLTGDEQYFGPGTRLTVT.

V usage is TRBV27 and J usage is TRBJ2-3, with 7 bases matching TRBD1. This CDR3 region has 15 residues. The germline gives CDR1 MNHEY, CDR2 SMNVEV (reference sequence). With V trimmed by 5 bases and J by 2 bases, 7 bases remained unmatched. CDR3 sequence (DNA): TGTGCCAGCAGTGATGGGACAGTCTCCACAGATACGCAGTATTTT. Its translation is CASSDGTVSTDTQYF.

V is TRBV2 and J is TRBJ2-6; 10 bases match TRBD1. V trimming: 7 bases; J trimming: 1 base; junction bases outside the gene matches: 4. Germline V gene sequence: CDR1 SNHLY, CDR2 FYNNEI. The CDR3 length is 16 residues. The CDR3 loop is CASIGTGASGANVLTF. DNA for the CDR3: TGTGCCAGCATTGGGACAGGGGCATCTGGGGCCAACGTCCTGACTTTC.

J is TRBJ1-5 and V is TRBV6-4, with a weak D call TRBD1 (5 bases). The CDR3 is 13 residues long. The ends were cut back, 5 bases at V and 3 bases at J, with 8 bases in the middle. The germline V gene encodes CDR1 MRHNA and CDR2 SNTAGT. The CDR3: CASSRQINQPQHF. The CDR3 region has the DNA TGTGCCAGCAGTCGACAGATCAATCAGCCCCAGCATTTT.

The CDR3 spells CASSLGGTETGELFF. CDR3 nucleotide sequence: TGCGCCAGCAGCTTGGGAGGGACAGAAACCGGGGAGCTGTTTTTT. V is TRBV5-1 and J is TRBJ2-2; 7 nucleotides agree with TRBD1. Trimming at V came to 0 bases and at J to 5 bases, leaving 4 bases not matched to a gene. Germline CDR1 reads SGHRS; CDR2 reads YFSETQ. The CDR3 runs to 15 residues.

The V and J genes are TRBV15 and TRBJ1-2; TRBD1 might be the D (6 bases). The CDR3 covers 13 residues. The germline V gene encodes CDR1 LNHNV and CDR2 YYDKDF (reference sequence). The ends were cut back, 1 base at V and 12 bases at J, with 15 bases in the middle. The DNA for the CDR3 is TGTGCCACCAGCAGAGGAGAAGGGGGGGCCCACACCTTC. This codes for CATSRGEGGAHTF.

The chain has TRBV2 and TRBJ1-4, with D uncertain. The CDR3 is made up of 15 amino acids. Trimming took 2 bases from V and 4 from J, leaving 11 bases between them. In germline, CDR1 is SNHLY, CDR2 FYNNEI. DNA for the CDR3: TGTGCCAGCAGTGAACTGGCTTTCGATAATGAAAAACTGTTTTTT. Protein sequence: CASSELAFDNEKLFF.

The rearrangement links TRBV5-1 to TRBJ1-5, with D unresolved. Trimming pared 2 bases from V and 0 bases from J, leaving 9 bases between. This CDR3 is built from 15 residues. Germline lookup yields CDR1 SGHRS and CDR2 YFSETQ. Here the CDR3 DNA reads TGCGCCAGCAGCTTCCGCCCCGGTAGCAATCAGCCCCAGCATTTT. It yields the protein CASSFRPGSNQPQHF.

The chain joins TRBV16 to TRBJ1-4; D call uncertain. The CDR3 has 16 residues. V was pared by 0 bases and J by 8 bases, with 16 bases between. Germline CDR1 and CDR2: KGHSY and FQNENV. Here the CDR3 reads CASSQSPGGNFEKLFF. In DNA, the CDR3 is TGTGCCAGCAGCCAATCCCCAGGCGGGAACTTCGAAAAACTGTTTTTT. The variable domain in full, completed from reference TRBV16 and TRBJ1-4, reads GEEVAQTPKHLVRGEGQKAKLYCAPIKGHSYVFWYQQVLKNEFKFLISFQNENVFDETGMPKERFSAKCLPNSPCSLEIQATKLEDSAVYFCASSQSPGGNFEKLFFGSGTQLSVL.

V gene TRBV5-1 combines with J gene TRBJ2-5; 11 bases match TRBD1. The CDR3 runs 14 residues. Germline V gene data show CDR1 as SGHRS and CDR2 as YFSETQ. V dropped 4 bases and J dropped 3; count of bases not matched to a gene: 2. Here the CDR3 reads CASSRGQGEETQYF. The CDR3 DNA sequence: TGCGCCAGCAGCCGGGGACAGGGGGAAGAGACCCAGTACTTC.